This TCR beta chain was documented in a study of blood T cell repertoires in COVID-19. Study in general: COVID-19 samples from acute and convalescent phases originated in the United States, Italy and Spain. PBMCs, B-cell-depleted T cells, or T cells provided the cDNA or gDNA that made up the material.

The CDR3 extends over 16 amino acids. Germline trimming cut 10 bases from V and 1 base from J; bases unmatched to any gene: 8. Seattle's enrolled individuals joined amid active infection and were then monitored longitudinally. The authors' processing: It was from reference gene primer amplification that nucleated cell counts were estimated. Repertoires were generated with immunoSEQ multiplex PCR, while TCRdb's copy carries only in-frame clones and drops some. The V and J calls and clone size come from that table; D and trimming were worked out from the DNA. There are approximately 350,000 clones in the sample; about 87% occur only once, and just under 6.5% lies in the top ten.

This sequence was found in a woman aged 50 to 65 with COVID-19, enrolled during active disease. Sequencing was carried out using peripheral blood. This rearrangement joins TRBV23-1 to TRBJ2-6, with 9 positions matching TRBD1. TRBV23-1 belongs to the ORF category, with a function that is uncertain. The DNA for the CDR3 is TGCGCCATCGACCGGGACAGGGCGTCTGGGGCCAACGTCCTGACTTTC. Translating it yields CAIDRDRASGANVLTF.